A selection of T cell receptor beta chains follows, all from one sample in a study of human thymus T cells. Generated by immunoSEQ multiplex PCR, the TCRdb table keeps only in-frame clones and is missing some. The repertoire holds about 120,000 clones, with about 95% as singletons. The sequenced sample was thymus tissue. All receptors come from a boy in the first two years of life with a congenital heart defect but otherwise immunologically healthy. CDR3s include the opening cysteine and the closing phenylalanine or tryptophan. The order of the fields is D gene, clone size, V gene, J gene, CDR3 protein, CDR3 DNA. The D gene is left open where the match is weak. Clone size appears in some rows only: once, few, many, or a class for an expanded clone.

d_gene: .
abundance: .
v_gene: TRBV9
j_gene: TRBJ2-7
CDR3aa: CASSPRPDGTWGQYF
CDR3nt: TGTGCCAGCAGCCCGAGACCCGACGGAACTTGGGGGCAGTACTTC

d_gene: .
abundance: .
v_gene: TRBV5-5
j_gene: TRBJ2-2
CDR3aa: CASSLIRDEGGELFF
CDR3nt: TGTGCCAGCAGCTTGATAAGGGATGAAGGCGGGGAGCTGTTTTTT

d_gene: TRBD1
abundance: .
v_gene: TRBV10-3
j_gene: TRBJ2-3
CDR3aa: CAISVEGAPTDTQYF
CDR3nt: TGTGCCATCAGTGTTGAGGGGGCCCCCACAGATACGCAGTATTTT

d_gene: .
abundance: .
v_gene: TRBV27
j_gene: TRBJ2-7
CDR3aa: CASSSSEGVHVYEQYF
CDR3nt: TGTGCCAGCAGTTCCTCCGAGGGAGTTCACGTCTACGAGCAGTACTTC

d_gene: .
abundance: .
v_gene: TRBV4-3
j_gene: TRBJ2-7
CDR3aa: CASSQDSRDEQYF
CDR3nt: TGCGCCAGCAGCCAAGATTCGAGAGACGAGCAGTACTTC

d_gene: .
abundance: once
v_gene: TRBV20-1
j_gene: TRBJ1-2
CDR3aa: CSARSHTF
CDR3nt: TGCAGTGCTAGATCACACACCTTC

d_gene: .
abundance: once
v_gene: TRBV11-1
j_gene: TRBJ1-3
CDR3aa: CASSLAIEASGNTIYF
CDR3nt: TGTGCCAGCAGCTTAGCGATCGAAGCCTCTGGAAACACCATATATTTT

d_gene: .
abundance: .
v_gene: TRBV28
j_gene: TRBJ2-5
CDR3aa: CASSRRNPGSQGTQYF
CDR3nt: TGTGCCAGCAGTAGACGCAACCCCGGGAGCCAAGGGACCCAGTACTTC

d_gene: .
abundance: .
v_gene: TRBV25-1
j_gene: TRBJ2-7
CDR3aa: CASSVGGGSYEQYF
CDR3nt: TGTGCCAGCAGTGTAGGGGGGGGCTCCTACGAGCAGTACTTC

d_gene: .
abundance: .
v_gene: TRBV5-4
j_gene: TRBJ2-2
CDR3aa: CASSVTYGELFF
CDR3nt: TGTGCCAGCAGCGTCACGTACGGGGAGCTGTTTTTT

d_gene: TRBD1
abundance: .
v_gene: TRBV19
j_gene: TRBJ1-1
CDR3aa: CASSTGGEMNTEAFF
CDR3nt: TGTGCCAGTTCCACAGGGGGCGAAATGAACACTGAAGCTTTCTTT

d_gene: .
abundance: .
v_gene: TRBV6-1
j_gene: TRBJ2-7
CDR3aa: CASSRRGEQYF
CDR3nt: TGTGCCAGCAGTCGAAGGGGGGAGCAGTACTTC

d_gene: .
abundance: .
v_gene: TRBV4-3
j_gene: TRBJ1-2
CDR3aa: CASSVTRGANYGYTF
CDR3nt: TGCGCCAGCAGCGTAACCAGGGGTGCTAACTATGGCTACACCTTC

d_gene: TRBD2
abundance: .
v_gene: TRBV4-2
j_gene: TRBJ2-3
CDR3aa: CASSQVWSGGAKDTQYF
CDR3nt: TGTGCCAGCAGCCAAGTTTGGAGCGGGGGGGCGAAAGATACGCAGTATTTT

d_gene: TRBD1
abundance: once
v_gene: TRBV6-1
j_gene: TRBJ1-1
CDR3aa: CASSSGTDTEAFF
CDR3nt: TGTGCCAGCAGCTCCGGGACAGACACTGAAGCTTTCTTT

d_gene: .
abundance: .
v_gene: TRBV10-1
j_gene: TRBJ2-2
CDR3aa: CASSDNDPGTGELFF
CDR3nt: TGCGCCAGCAGTGATAACGACCCTGGCACCGGGGAGCTGTTTTTT

d_gene: TRBD1
abundance: .
v_gene: TRBV28
j_gene: TRBJ1-3
CDR3aa: CASSSRTGAGNTIYF
CDR3nt: TGTGCCAGCAGCTCGCGGACAGGGGCGGGAAACACCATATATTTT

d_gene: .
abundance: .
v_gene: TRBV18
j_gene: TRBJ2-5
CDR3aa: CASSGMGQETQYF
CDR3nt: TGTGCCAGCTCGGGCATGGGCCAAGAGACCCAGTACTTC

d_gene: .
abundance: .
v_gene: TRBV7-2
j_gene: TRBJ1-4
CDR3aa: CASSLQATNEKLFF
CDR3nt: TGTGCCAGCAGCTTACAAGCAACTAATGAAAAACTGTTTTTT

d_gene: TRBD2
abundance: .
v_gene: TRBV5-8
j_gene: TRBJ2-3
CDR3aa: CASSLMASGVSTDTQYF
CDR3nt: TGTGCCAGCAGCTTGATGGCTAGCGGGGTGAGCACAGATACGCAGTATTTT

d_gene: TRBD1
abundance: .
v_gene: TRBV29-1
j_gene: TRBJ2-7
CDR3aa: CSVKRTGHCEQYF
CDR3nt: TGCAGCGTAAAGCGGACAGGGCACTGCGAGCAGTACTTC

d_gene: TRBD2
abundance: once
v_gene: TRBV29-1
j_gene: TRBJ2-4
CDR3aa: CSVARLAGGGKNIQYF
CDR3nt: TGCAGCGTTGCTAGGCTCGCGGGGGGCGGCAAAAACATTCAGTACTTC

d_gene: .
abundance: .
v_gene: TRBV15
j_gene: TRBJ2-6
CDR3aa: CATSSEGERSGANVLTF
CDR3nt: TGTGCCACCAGCAGTGAGGGGGAGAGGTCTGGGGCCAACGTCCTGACTTTC

d_gene: TRBD1
abundance: .
v_gene: TRBV18
j_gene: TRBJ1-1
CDR3aa: CASSPNGTGPCTFPEAFF
CDR3nt: TGTGCCAGCTCACCAAACGGGACAGGGCCCTGTACGTTCCCCGAAGCTTTCTTT

d_gene: TRBD1
abundance: .
v_gene: TRBV5-1
j_gene: TRBJ1-6
CDR3aa: CASSLGGTGVRSPLHF
CDR3nt: TGCGCCAGCAGCTTAGGTGGGACAGGGGTTCGATCACCCCTCCACTTT

d_gene: TRBD2
abundance: once
v_gene: TRBV14
j_gene: TRBJ2-5
CDR3aa: CASSQARRRGETQYF
CDR3nt: TGTGCCAGCAGCCAAGCCCGAAGGCGGGGGGAGACCCAGTACTTC

d_gene: TRBD2
abundance: .
v_gene: TRBV27
j_gene: TRBJ2-1
CDR3aa: CASSPWTSGGSYNEQFF
CDR3nt: TGTGCCAGCAGTCCATGGACTAGCGGGGGCTCCTACAATGAGCAGTTCTTC

d_gene: TRBD1
abundance: .
v_gene: TRBV27
j_gene: TRBJ1-4
CDR3aa: CASRNQGGAQEKLFF
CDR3nt: TGTGCCAGCAGAAACCAGGGGGGGGCCCAGGAAAAACTGTTTTTT

d_gene: .
abundance: .
v_gene: TRBV14
j_gene: TRBJ2-7
CDR3aa: CASSSRWANDEQYF
CDR3nt: TGTGCCAGCAGCTCTAGATGGGCTAACGACGAGCAGTACTTC

d_gene: .
abundance: .
v_gene: TRBV7-2
j_gene: TRBJ1-1
CDR3aa: CASSLDEGFLGEAFF
CDR3nt: TGTGCCAGCAGCTTAGATGAGGGGTTCCTCGGGGAAGCTTTCTTT

d_gene: .
abundance: once
v_gene: TRBV25-1
j_gene: TRBJ2-3
CDR3aa: CASSERGDTQYF
CDR3nt: TGTGCCAGCAGTGAACGAGGAGATACGCAGTATTTT

d_gene: TRBD1
abundance: .
v_gene: TRBV4-2
j_gene: TRBJ2-1
CDR3aa: CASSPYPGQGLYNEQFF
CDR3nt: TGTGCCAGCAGTCCTTATCCGGGACAGGGATTGTACAATGAGCAGTTCTTC

d_gene: .
abundance: .
v_gene: TRBV25-1
j_gene: TRBJ2-1
CDR3aa: CASSEYGSNEQFF
CDR3nt: TGTGCCAGCAGTGAATACGGTTCCAATGAGCAGTTCTTC